The clone carrying this T cell receptor (beta chain) occurred a few times. In the source study's methods: Counts of nucleated cells, estimated from reference gene primer amplification, were obtained. Sequencing was performed with immunoSEQ multiplex PCR; in TCRdb, only in-frame clones are kept and a portion is missing. V, J and clone size reflect that table, while D and trimming were determined from the DNA. In the table there are roughly 290,000 clones, roughly 89% of which are singletons. The data are from a study of blood T cell repertoires in COVID-19. In the study overall: Spain, Italy and the United States supplied samples that represented acute and convalescent COVID-19. Sources were T cells, B-cell-depleted T cells, or PBMCs; the material itself was cDNA or gDNA.

CDR1 and CDR2 from the germline V gene are LNHDA and SQIVND (reference sequence). The CDR3 sequence is 14 residues long. The V and J ends lost 5 bases and 6 bases, in that order; junction bases with no gene match: 6. The sample comprised peripheral blood. This receptor was identified in a young man with acute or convalescent COVID-19. The rearrangement links TRBV19 to TRBJ2-2; 7 nucleotides agree with TRBD2. DNA for the CDR3: TGTGCCAGTAGTTTCGGGACTACGGCCGGGGAGCTGTTTTTT. Amino acid sequence: CASSFGTTAGELFF. Variable domain in full (rest from reference TRBV19 and TRBJ2-2): DGGITQSPKYLFRKEGQNVTLSCEQNLNHDAMYWYRQDPGQGLRLIYYSQIVNDFQKGDIAEGYSVSREKKESFPLTVTSAQKNPTAFYLCASSFGTTAGELFFGEGSRLTVL.